Following are 16 T cell receptor beta chains from one sample sequenced in a study of CD8+CD57+ T cells in acquired aplastic anemia. CDR3 and TCR beta VDJ profiling relied on genomic DNA as the template. TCRdb processed the reads anew with MiXCR; each CDR3 protein has one entry. This sample has 120,000 or so distinct CDR3 sequences, with 30% to 45% found just once. Those patients picked for sequencing had displayed CD8+CD57+ cell expansion on flow cytometry. Material for sequencing was sorted CD4+, CD8+, or CD8+CD57+ T cells (not recorded which) from PBMCs. Receptors originate from a human donor with aplastic anemia.

Comments on this clonotype: Germline is not matched at one junction end, which may reflect a read error. This chain uses TRBV15 with TRBJ1-1; no clear D gene. From germline, CDR1 is LNHNV and CDR2 YYDKDF (reference sequence). This CDR3 is 13 amino acids long. DNA of the CDR3: TGTACCACCAGCAGAGATAGGGCAGACGAAGCTTTCTTT. It specifies CTTSRDRADEAFF.

This clonotype was picked up many times. The chain has TRBV5-5 and TRBJ2-3; no reliable D call. Germline V gene sequence: CDR1 SGHKS, CDR2 YYEKEE (reference sequence). This CDR3 is built from 14 residues. Between the trimmed V and J ends, which lost 2 bases and 0 bases, there was a span of 7 bases. The chain's CDR3 is CASSFVDSTDTQYF. The CDR3 nucleotides read TGTGCCAGCAGCTTTGTGGACAGCACAGATACGCAGTATTTT. The full variable domain, completed using reference TRBV5-5 and TRBJ2-3, is DAGVTQSPTHLIKTRGQQVTLRCSPISGHKSVSWYQQVLGQGPQFIFQYYEKEERGRGNFPDRFSARQFPNYSSELNVNALLLGDSALYLCASSFVDSTDTQYFGPGTRLTVL.

J is TRBJ1-1 and V is TRBV25-1; D unresolved. Trimming cost V 4 bases and J 10 bases, with 13 bases left between them. The germline gives CDR1 MGHDK, CDR2 SYGVNS. The CDR3 runs to 12 residues. This CDR3 is CASSAPVARAFF. The CDR3 DNA reads as TGTGCCAGCAGTGCCCCAGTCGCTCGAGCTTTCTTT.

The gene calls are TRBV29-1 and TRBJ2-1, with 7 positions matching TRBD1. Germline V gene sequence: CDR1 SQVTM, CDR2 ANQGSEA. Trimming at V came to 3 bases and at J to 3 bases, leaving 2 bases not matched to a gene. CDR3 length: 13 amino acids. DNA for the CDR3: TGCAGCGTTGACGGACAGGTCTACAATGAGCAGTTCTTC. Translation gives CSVDGQVYNEQFF.

Details on this clonotype: This sequence may be a read error, since a much larger clone differs from it by one base. The J gene is TRBJ2-1, the V gene TRBV7-2; D is tentatively TRBD1 or TRBD2 (5 bases each). V gave up 5 bases and J gave up 9 bases, with 11 bases separating them. Germline V CDR1 and CDR2: SGHTA, FQGNSA. The CDR3 runs 12 residues. The CDR3 coding sequence is TGTGCCAGCAGCCCATCGGGGCGTGAGCAGTTCTTC. Amino acid sequence: CASSPSGREQFF.

The table lists this clonotype with many counts. The J gene is TRBJ1-2, the V gene TRBV14; TRBD1 might be the D (5 bases). V lost 3 bases and J lost 6, with 11 bases in between. Germline-derived CDR1 and CDR2 are SGHDN and FVKESK. The CDR3 has 13 residues. This chain's CDR3 is CASSHRTGDGYTF. In DNA, the CDR3 is TGTGCCAGCAGCCACCGAACGGGGGATGGCTACACCTTC.

Many counts were recorded for this clonotype. CDR3 DNA: TGTGCCAGCAGCTTAGGTCTAGCGGGGGAGGGAGGTACGCAGTATTTT. Its translation is CASSLGLAGEGGTQYF. V usage is TRBV7-2 and J usage is TRBJ2-3; 10 bases are a match to TRBD2. J lost 8 bases, V lost 1 base, and 9 bases had no gene match. CDR3 length: 16 amino acids. The germline gives CDR1 SGHTA, CDR2 FQGNSA.

Ten or more counts support this clonotype. The chain recombines TRBV28 with TRBJ1-6, with 10 positions matching TRBD1. J gave up 10 bases and V 8 bases, and 8 bases lay outside the gene matches. The CDR3 spans 14 residues. Germline V gives CDR1 MDHEN, CDR2 SYDVKM. CDR3: CASGTTGGGSPLHF. The CDR3 coding sequence is TGTGCCAGCGGAACGACAGGGGGCGGGTCACCCCTCCACTTT.

This clonotype was seen only a few times. The chain couples TRBV3-1 to TRBJ2-1; 12 bases agree with TRBD2. The CDR3 is made up of 15 amino acids. The germline V gene has CDR1 LGHDT and CDR2 YNNKEL (reference sequence). Trimming at V came to 6 bases and at J to 7 bases, leaving 7 bases not matched to a gene. The CDR3 DNA reads as TGTGCCAGCAGTCCGACTAGCGGGGGAGGGAATGAGCAGTTCTTC. Its protein product is CASSPTSGGGNEQFF.

CDR3 in amino acids: CASSYTSGGARRTGELFF. Written as DNA, the CDR3 is TGTGCCAGCAGTTATACTAGCGGGGGGGCGAGGAGGACCGGGGAGCTGTTTTTT. The chain employs TRBV6-2 or TRBV6-3 and TRBJ2-2; 13 positions match TRBD2. This CDR3 region has 18 residues. V trimming: 3 bases; J trimming: 5 bases; junction bases outside the gene matches: 9. Germline V CDR1 and CDR2: MNHEY, SVGEGT.

This clonotype was seen repeatedly, ten times or more. The CDR3 DNA reads TGTGCCAGCAGCCGACTAGCGGTGACCGGGGAGCTGTTTTTT. It yields the protein CASSRLAVTGELFF. V usage is TRBV7-9 and J usage is TRBJ2-2; 9 positions agree with TRBD2. The CDR3 spans 14 residues. Germline CDR1 and CDR2: SEHNR and FQNEAQ (reference sequence). Germline trimming cut 5 bases from V and 5 bases from J; bases unmatched to any gene: 3.

This clonotype was observed at least ten times. The chain links TRBV5-1 to TRBJ1-1; no clear D. The germline V gene has CDR1 SGHRS and CDR2 YFSETQ. Deletions cut 1 base from V and 0 bases from J, with 10 bases between. CDR3 length: 15 amino acids. CDR3 DNA sequence: TGCGCCAGCAGCTTGACCGGGCCGCTGAACACTGAAGCTTTCTTT. Translated: CASSLTGPLNTEAFF.

This clonotype has at least ten counts. The chain carries TRBV14 and TRBJ2-7; D unclear. Germline V gives CDR1 SGHDN, CDR2 FVKESK. V lost 0 bases and J lost 4, with 10 bases in between. This CDR3 region has 14 residues. CDR3 coding DNA: TGTGCCAGCAGCCAAGATTATTGGCGATACGAGCAGTACTTC. This codes for CASSQDYWRYEQYF. Full variable domain (missing parts from reference TRBV14 and TRBJ2-7): EAGVTQFPSHSVIEKGQTVTLRCDPISGHDNLYWYRRVMGKEIKFLLHFVKESKQDESGMPNNRFLAERTGGTYSTLKVQPAELEDSGVYFCASSQDYWRYEQYFGPGTRLTVT.

The V and J genes are TRBV20-1 and TRBJ1-6, with TRBD1 matching over 9 bases. Looked up from germline, CDR1 is DFQATT and CDR2 is SNEGSKA (reference sequence). The CDR3 contains 15 residues. Losses at the gene ends were 6 bases for V and 7 bases for J; bases not matched to a gene: 10. The CDR3 sequence is CSASSRTGVNSPLHF. The CDR3 bases are TGCAGTGCCAGCAGCCGGACAGGGGTAAATTCACCCCTCCACTTT.

This clonotype has ten or more counts. V and J are TRBV10-1 and TRBJ2-7; 11 nucleotides line up with TRBD1. The V segment lost 2 bases and the J segment 4 bases; nucleotides outside the gene matches: 4. Germline V gene data show CDR1 as WNHNN and CDR2 as SYGVQD (reference sequence). The CDR3 loop spans 15 amino acids. The CDR3 spells CASSEGTGGKYEQYF. CDR3 DNA: TGCGCCAGCAGTGAGGGGACAGGGGGGAAATACGAGCAGTACTTC.

The chain links TRBV4-2 to TRBJ1-1; tentatively, D is TRBD1 (6 bases). V was clipped by 4 bases and J by 1 base, with 25 bases between them. Per the germline V gene, CDR1 is LGHNA and CDR2 is YNFKEQ. The CDR3 contains 19 residues. CDR3 protein: CASSLSPLTPDSSNTEAFF. The CDR3 nucleotides are TGTGCCAGCAGCCTCTCCCCATTAACCCCGGACAGTTCGAACACTGAAGCTTTCTTT.